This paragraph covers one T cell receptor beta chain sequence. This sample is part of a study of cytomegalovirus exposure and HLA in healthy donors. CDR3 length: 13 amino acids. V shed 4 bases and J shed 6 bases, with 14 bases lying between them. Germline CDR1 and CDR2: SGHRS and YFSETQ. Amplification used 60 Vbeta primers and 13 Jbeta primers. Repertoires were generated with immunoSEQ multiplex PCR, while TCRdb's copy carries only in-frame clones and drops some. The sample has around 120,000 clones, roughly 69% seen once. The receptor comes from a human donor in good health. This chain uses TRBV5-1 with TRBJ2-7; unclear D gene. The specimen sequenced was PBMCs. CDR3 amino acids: CASSPPLVAEQYF. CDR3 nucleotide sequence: TGCGCCAGCAGCCCCCCGCTAGTTGCCGAGCAGTACTTC.